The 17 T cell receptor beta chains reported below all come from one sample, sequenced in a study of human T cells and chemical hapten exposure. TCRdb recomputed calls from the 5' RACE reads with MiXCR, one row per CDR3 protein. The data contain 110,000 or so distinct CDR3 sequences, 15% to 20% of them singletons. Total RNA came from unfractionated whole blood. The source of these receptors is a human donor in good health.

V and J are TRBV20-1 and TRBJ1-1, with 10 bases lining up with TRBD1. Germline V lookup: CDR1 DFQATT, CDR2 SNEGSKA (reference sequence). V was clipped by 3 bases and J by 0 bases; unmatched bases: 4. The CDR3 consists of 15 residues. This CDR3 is CSASRDRGLNTEAFF. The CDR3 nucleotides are TGCAGTGCTAGCCGGGACAGGGGACTGAACACTGAAGCTTTCTTT.

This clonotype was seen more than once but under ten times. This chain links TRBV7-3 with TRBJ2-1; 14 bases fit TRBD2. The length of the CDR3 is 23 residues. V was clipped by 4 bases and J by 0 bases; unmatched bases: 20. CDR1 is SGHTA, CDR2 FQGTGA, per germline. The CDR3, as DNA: TGTGCCAGCAGCTCCCAACCCCCACGCGGACTAGCGGGAGGTCGGAGCTCCTACAATGAGCAGTTCTTC. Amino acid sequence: CASSSQPPRGLAGGRSSYNEQFF.

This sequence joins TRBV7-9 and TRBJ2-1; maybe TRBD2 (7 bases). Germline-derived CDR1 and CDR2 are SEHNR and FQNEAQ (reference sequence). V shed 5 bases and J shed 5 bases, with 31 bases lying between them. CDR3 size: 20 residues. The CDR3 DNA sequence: TGTGCCAGCAGCCGGGGGGCTCAATGGCGGGAGAAAATCCCCCACAATGAGCAGTTCTTC. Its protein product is CASSRGAQWREKIPHNEQFF. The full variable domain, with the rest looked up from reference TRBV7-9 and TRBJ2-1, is DTGVSQNPRHKITKRGQNVTFRCDPISEHNRLYWYRQTLGQGPEFLTYFQNEAQLEKSRLLSDRFSAERPKGSFSTLEIQRTEQGDSAMYLCASSRGAQWREKIPHNEQFFGPGTRLTVL.

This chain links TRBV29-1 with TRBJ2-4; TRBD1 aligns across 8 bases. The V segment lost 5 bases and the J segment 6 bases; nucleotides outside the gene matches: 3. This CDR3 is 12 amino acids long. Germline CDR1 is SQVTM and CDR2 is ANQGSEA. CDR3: CSVRQGANIQYF. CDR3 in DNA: TGCAGCGTTCGTCAGGGGGCAAACATTCAGTACTTC.

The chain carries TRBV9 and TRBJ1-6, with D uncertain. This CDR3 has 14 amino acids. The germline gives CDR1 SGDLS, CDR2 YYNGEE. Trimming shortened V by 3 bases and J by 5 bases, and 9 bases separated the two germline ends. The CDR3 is CASSATYNNSPLHF. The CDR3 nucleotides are TGTGCCAGCAGCGCGACATATAATAATTCACCCCTCCACTTT.

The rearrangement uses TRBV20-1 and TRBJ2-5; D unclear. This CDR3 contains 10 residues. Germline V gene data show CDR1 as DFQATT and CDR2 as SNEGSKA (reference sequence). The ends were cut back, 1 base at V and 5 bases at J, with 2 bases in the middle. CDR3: CSARAETQYF. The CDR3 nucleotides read TGCAGTGCTAGAGCGGAGACCCAGTACTTC.

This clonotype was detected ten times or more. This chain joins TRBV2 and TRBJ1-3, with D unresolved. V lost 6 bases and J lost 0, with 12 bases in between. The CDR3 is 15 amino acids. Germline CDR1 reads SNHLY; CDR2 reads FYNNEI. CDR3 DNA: TGTGCCAGCAGCACCCCGCCAGGCTCTGGAAACACCATATATTTT. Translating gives CASSTPPGSGNTIYF. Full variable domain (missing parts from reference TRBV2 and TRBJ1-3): EPEVTQTPSHQVTQMGQEVILRCVPISNHLYFYWYRQILGQKVEFLVSFYNNEISEKSEIFDDQFSVERPDGSNFTLKIRSTKLEDSAMYFCASSTPPGSGNTIYFGEGSWLTVV.

The CDR3 loop is CASSLVGDEQYF. CDR3 sequence (DNA): TGTGCCAGCAGCTTGGTAGGGGACGAGCAGTACTTC. The chain has TRBV5-6 and TRBJ2-7; D possibly corresponds to TRBD1 (5 bases). The CDR3 runs to 12 residues. The V end was cut by 0 bases, the J end by 5 bases, with 6 bases between. The germline V gene has CDR1 SGHDT and CDR2 YYEEEE.

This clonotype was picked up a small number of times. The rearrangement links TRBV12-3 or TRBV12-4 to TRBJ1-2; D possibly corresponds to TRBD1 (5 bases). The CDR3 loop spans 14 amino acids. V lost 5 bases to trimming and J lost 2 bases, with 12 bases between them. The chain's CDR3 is CASSPLTGNYGYTF. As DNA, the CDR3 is TGTGCCAGCAGTCCCCTCACAGGCAACTATGGCTACACCTTC.

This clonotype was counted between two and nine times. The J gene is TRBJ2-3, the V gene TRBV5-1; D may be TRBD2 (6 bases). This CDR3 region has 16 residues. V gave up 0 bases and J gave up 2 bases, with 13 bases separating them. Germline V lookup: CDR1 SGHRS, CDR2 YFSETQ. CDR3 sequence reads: CASSLGAAGNTDTQYF. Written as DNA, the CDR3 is TGCGCCAGCAGCTTGGGAGCTGCGGGAAACACAGATACGCAGTATTTT.

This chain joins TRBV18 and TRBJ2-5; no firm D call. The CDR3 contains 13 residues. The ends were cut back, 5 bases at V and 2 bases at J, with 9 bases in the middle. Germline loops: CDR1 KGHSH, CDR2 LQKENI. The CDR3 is CASSATKQETQYF. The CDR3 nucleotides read TGTGCCAGCTCAGCGACAAAGCAAGAGACCCAGTACTTC.

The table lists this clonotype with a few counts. CDR3 sequence reads: CASSLMGAGNTIYF. The CDR3 bases are TGTGCCAGCAGCTTAATGGGGGCTGGAAACACCATATATTTT. The V and J genes are TRBV11-2 and TRBJ1-3; possibly TRBD1 for D (5 bases). V dropped 2 bases and J dropped 2 bases, with 7 bases sitting between them. CDR3 length equals 14 residues. Germline assignment: CDR1 SGHAT and CDR2 FQNNGV. Complete variable domain (other parts from reference TRBV11-2 and TRBJ1-3): EAGVAQSPRYKIIEKRQSVAFWCNPISGHATLYWYQQILGQGPKLLIQFQNNGVVDDSQLPKDRFSAERLKGVDSTLKIQPAKLEDSAVYLCASSLMGAGNTIYFGEGSWLTVV.

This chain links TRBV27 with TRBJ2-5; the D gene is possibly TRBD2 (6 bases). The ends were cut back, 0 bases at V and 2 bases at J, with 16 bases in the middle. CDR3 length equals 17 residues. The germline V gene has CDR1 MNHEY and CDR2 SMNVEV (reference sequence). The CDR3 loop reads CASSLSAVSSGQETQYF. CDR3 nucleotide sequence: TGTGCCAGCAGTTTATCGGCGGTTAGTAGCGGACAAGAGACCCAGTACTTC.

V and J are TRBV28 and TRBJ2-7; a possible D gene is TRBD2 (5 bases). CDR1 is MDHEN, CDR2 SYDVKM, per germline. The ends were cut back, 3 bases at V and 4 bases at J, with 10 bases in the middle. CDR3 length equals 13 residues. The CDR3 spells CASSFGDGYEQYF. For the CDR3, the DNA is TGTGCCAGCAGTTTCGGGGATGGGTACGAGCAGTACTTC.

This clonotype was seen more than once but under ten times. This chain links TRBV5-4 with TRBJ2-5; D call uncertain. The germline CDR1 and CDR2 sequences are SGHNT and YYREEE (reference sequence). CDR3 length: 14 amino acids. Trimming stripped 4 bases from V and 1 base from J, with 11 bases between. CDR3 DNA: TGTGCCAGCAGCACCCGAACCGTCCAAGAGACCCAGTACTTC. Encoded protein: CASSTRTVQETQYF.

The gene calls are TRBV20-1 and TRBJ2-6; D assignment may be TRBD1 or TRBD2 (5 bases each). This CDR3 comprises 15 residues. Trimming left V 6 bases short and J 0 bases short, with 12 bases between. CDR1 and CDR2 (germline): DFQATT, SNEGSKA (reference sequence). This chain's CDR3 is CSARERSSGANVLTF. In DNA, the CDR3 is TGCAGTGCCAGGGAGAGGTCCTCTGGGGCCAACGTCCTGACTTTC.

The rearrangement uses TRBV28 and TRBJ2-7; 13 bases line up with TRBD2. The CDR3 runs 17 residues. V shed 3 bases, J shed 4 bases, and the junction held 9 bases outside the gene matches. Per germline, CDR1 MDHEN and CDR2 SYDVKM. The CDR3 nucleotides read TGTGCCAGCAGTTTCTCCGGACTAGCGGGAGAGTTTTACGAGCAGTACTTC. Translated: CASSFSGLAGEFYEQYF.